A single sample gave rise to the 8 T cell receptor beta chains below, sequenced in a study of T cells in Graves' hyperthyroidism and ophthalmopathy. Researchers amplified the TCR beta CDR3 regions from RNA transcripts. Primed by the HTBI set, a first-round RT-PCR was run on the TCR CDR3. Each CDR3 protein is one row after TCRdb ran MiXCR on the multiplex PCR reads. Of about 59,000 distinct CDR3 sequences in the sample, approximately 57% were seen once. Sequencing was done on a sample of blood. All receptors come from a woman aged 55-69 years with Graves' ophthalmopathy.

This clonotype has a single count. The chain combines TRBV5-4 with TRBJ2-7; possibly TRBD1 for D (5 bases). The germline V gene encodes CDR1 SGHNT and CDR2 YYREEE (reference sequence). Trimming removed 3 bases from V and 5 bases from J, with 21 bases in between. This CDR3 contains 16 residues. DNA of the CDR3: TGTGCCAGCAGCTCGGGTGGGTATGGGGCCGTGGACGAGCAGTACTTC. This encodes CASSSGGYGAVDEQYF.

The gene calls are TRBV10-2 and TRBJ2-3; D call uncertain. The germline CDR1 and CDR2 sequences are WSHSY and SAAADI. V lost 5 bases and J 4 bases, leaving 10 bases between the germline ends. The CDR3 sequence is 13 residues long. The chain's CDR3 is CASSQQTADTQYF. CDR3 coding DNA: TGCGCCAGCAGTCAGCAGACGGCAGATACGCAGTATTTT.

The table lists this clonotype with many counts. The chain has TRBV6-6 and TRBJ2-7, with a possible D match to TRBD2 (5 bases). The CDR3 spans 14 residues. Germline V gene sequence: CDR1 MNHNY, CDR2 SVGAGI (reference sequence). V lost 6 bases to trimming and J lost 0 bases, with 12 bases between them. CDR3 residues: CASRSRRDSYEQYF. The CDR3 coding sequence is TGTGCCAGCAGGAGCCGACGGGACTCCTACGAGCAGTACTTC.

This clonotype was detected ten times or more. The J gene is TRBJ2-5, the V gene TRBV5-6; TRBD1 matches at 9 bases. V shed 6 bases and J 5 bases; nucleotides not matched to a gene: 5. In germline, CDR1 is SGHDT, CDR2 YYEEEE. There are 13 residues in the CDR3. This chain's CDR3 is CASTTGGGETQYF. In nucleotides, the CDR3 is TGTGCCAGCACTACAGGGGGCGGGGAGACCCAGTACTTC.

This clonotype was seen many times. The chain joins TRBV16 to TRBJ1-5; D gene ambiguous. From germline, CDR1 is KGHSY and CDR2 FQNENV. The ends were cut back, 3 bases at V and 2 bases at J, with 11 bases in the middle. CDR3 size: 15 residues. CDR3 DNA sequence: TGTGCCAGCAGCCAGGCCTATGAAGGCAATCAGCCCCAGCATTTT. Translation: CASSQAYEGNQPQHF.

In this sample, this clonotype turned up many times. CDR3 sequence: CASSKPGAYEQYF. CDR3 DNA sequence: TGTGCCAGCAGTAAGCCGGGCGCCTACGAGCAGTACTTC. The rearrangement joins TRBV7-9 to TRBJ2-7, with D unclear. The V end lost 6 bases, the J end lost 2 bases, and 11 bases lay between the germline ends. Germline V lookup: CDR1 SEHNR, CDR2 FQNEAQ (reference sequence). The CDR3 covers 13 residues.

The rearrangement links TRBV4-1 to TRBJ2-3; D possibly corresponds to TRBD2 (7 bases). This CDR3 spans 17 amino acids. V dropped 2 bases and J dropped 1 base, with 16 bases sitting between them. Germline CDR1 and CDR2: MGHRA and YSYEKL. CDR3 loop: CASSQLLGGGGTDTQYF. Written as DNA, the CDR3 is TGCGCCAGCAGCCAACTGTTAGGGGGGGGGGGCACAGATACGCAGTATTTT.

The chain combines TRBV2 with TRBJ1-5; D remains unclear. This CDR3 is built from 15 residues. V gave up 7 bases and J gave up 3 bases, with 16 bases separating them. Germline-derived CDR1 and CDR2 are SNHLY and FYNNEI. DNA for the CDR3: TGTGCCAGCAAAGGAAGGGAGAGCTACAATCAGCCCCAGCATTTT. It translates to CASKGRESYNQPQHF.